The rows below give T cell receptor beta chains drawn from one sample of a study of blood T cell repertoires in COVID-19. Sequencing used immunoSEQ multiplex PCR; TCRdb keeps in-frame clones, though not all of them. The top ten clones hold approximately 6.3% of a sample with roughly 23,000 clones, 80% to 90% of them seen once. Material: peripheral blood. The source of these receptors is a woman older than 75 with active COVID-19. Each CDR3 is given without its conserved first and last residue.

v_gene,CDR3aa
TRBV2,ASKTSGSYNEQF
TRBV27,ASSFLGADSYGYT
TRBV5-1,ASSPMGGTEAF
TRBV19,ASSNSGGATDTQY
TRBV9,ASSVVGGPGNIQY
TRBV10-3,AIKMGSSGGSADTQY
TRBV29-1,SAAKGDSQEQF
TRBV11-2,ASRIGSDNSPLH
TRBV27,ASSLAGVTGSGANVLT
TRBV18,ASSQRQGAYTEAF
TRBV30,AWSRGLYNEQF
TRBV4-2,ASSQARDEKLF
TRBV15,ATSRAWGGPQETQY
TRBV12-3/TRBV12-4,ASRGEYTIY
TRBV19,ASSIWPGSDYGYT
TRBV18,ASSPGANTEAF
TRBV7-2,ASSYTGTGTYEQY
TRBV4-1,ASSQPDRQVGQPQH
TRBV27,ASSFGGANTGELF
TRBV19,ATAQSSYNEQF
TRBV7-6,ASSLIAGGGGTYNEQF
TRBV2,ASILRDYEQY
TRBV19,ASSVNRGRGDSPLH
TRBV19,ASSRGGGQGENIQY
TRBV19,ASTYGQGYSPLH
TRBV19,ASSLGGQGSYEQY
TRBV4-1,ASRPTGGYGYT
TRBV7-9,ASSSRTGQTDTQY
TRBV4-2,ASSPTTTSYEQY
TRBV10-3,ASSPTGVGYGYT
TRBV19,ASSIVLGSNTGELF
TRBV12-3/TRBV12-4,ASSGQGERQF
TRBV19,ASSAGQGNTGELF
TRBV7-8,ASSLSHQETQY
TRBV18,ASSPESGELF
TRBV9,ASSPPGGGLSGNTIY
TRBV7-2,ASSLGAAPYGYT
TRBV10-2,ASSERGVGRIQETQY
TRBV9,ASSVDMNTEAF
TRBV3-1/TRBV3-2,ASSHRDRGPLGEQY
TRBV7-2,ASSLVLASDTQY
TRBV2,ASSVRQKETQY
TRBV5-4,ASSRTGGVNEQF
TRBV4-1,ASSQAGQSGYGYT
TRBV2,ASSGQTRETQY
TRBV13,ASSSRGGDEKLF
TRBV12-3/TRBV12-4,ASSLGGAGELF
TRBV27,AAGAGPYGKLF
TRBV5-5,ASSWTAQETQY
TRBV19,ASSMLAGGHTGELF
TRBV2,ASSGREVTLNSPLH